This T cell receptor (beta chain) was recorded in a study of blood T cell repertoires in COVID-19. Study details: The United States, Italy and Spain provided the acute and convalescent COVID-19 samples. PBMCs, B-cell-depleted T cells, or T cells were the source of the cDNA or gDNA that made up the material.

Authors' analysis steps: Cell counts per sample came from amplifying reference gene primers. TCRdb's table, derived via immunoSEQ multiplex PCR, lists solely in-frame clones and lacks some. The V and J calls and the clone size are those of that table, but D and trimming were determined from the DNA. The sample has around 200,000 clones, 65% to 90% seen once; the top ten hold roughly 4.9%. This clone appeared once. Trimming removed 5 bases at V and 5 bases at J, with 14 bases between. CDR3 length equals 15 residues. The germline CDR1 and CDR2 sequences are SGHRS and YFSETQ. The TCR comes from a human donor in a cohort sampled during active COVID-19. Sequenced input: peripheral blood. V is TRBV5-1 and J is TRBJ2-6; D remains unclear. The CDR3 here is CASRSTTSWANVLTF. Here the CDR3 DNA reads TGCGCCAGCAGGTCTACTACTTCTTGGGCCAACGTCCTGACTTTC.